This entry is about one T cell receptor (beta chain). This table comes from immunoSEQ multiplex PCR, and its TCRdb copy is limited to in-frame clones, with some not included. The data show over 150,000 clones, with 84% seen just once and around 13% held by the top ten. The data are from a study of blood T cell repertoires in COVID-19. The CDR3 consists of 14 residues. The V gene lost 5 bases and the J gene lost 1 base, with 12 bases spanning the gap. The germline gives CDR1 SEHNR, CDR2 FQNEAQ (reference sequence). The rearrangement uses TRBV7-9 and TRBJ2-7; the D gene is possibly TRBD2 (6 bases). The sequencing sample was made of peripheral blood. The clonotype originates from a human donor in a cohort sampled during active COVID-19. CDR3 nucleotides: TGTGCCAGCAGCGGGGGAGCGGGTTCCTACGAGCAGTACTTC. This sequence encodes CASSGGAGSYEQYF. The full variable domain, in which reference TRBV7-9 and TRBJ2-7 provide the parts outside the CDR3, is DTGVSQNPRHKITKRGQNVTFRCDPISEHNRLYWYRQTLGQGPEFLTYFQNEAQLEKSRLLSDRFSAERPKGSFSTLEIQRTEQGDSAMYLCASSGGAGSYEQYFGPGTRLTVT.